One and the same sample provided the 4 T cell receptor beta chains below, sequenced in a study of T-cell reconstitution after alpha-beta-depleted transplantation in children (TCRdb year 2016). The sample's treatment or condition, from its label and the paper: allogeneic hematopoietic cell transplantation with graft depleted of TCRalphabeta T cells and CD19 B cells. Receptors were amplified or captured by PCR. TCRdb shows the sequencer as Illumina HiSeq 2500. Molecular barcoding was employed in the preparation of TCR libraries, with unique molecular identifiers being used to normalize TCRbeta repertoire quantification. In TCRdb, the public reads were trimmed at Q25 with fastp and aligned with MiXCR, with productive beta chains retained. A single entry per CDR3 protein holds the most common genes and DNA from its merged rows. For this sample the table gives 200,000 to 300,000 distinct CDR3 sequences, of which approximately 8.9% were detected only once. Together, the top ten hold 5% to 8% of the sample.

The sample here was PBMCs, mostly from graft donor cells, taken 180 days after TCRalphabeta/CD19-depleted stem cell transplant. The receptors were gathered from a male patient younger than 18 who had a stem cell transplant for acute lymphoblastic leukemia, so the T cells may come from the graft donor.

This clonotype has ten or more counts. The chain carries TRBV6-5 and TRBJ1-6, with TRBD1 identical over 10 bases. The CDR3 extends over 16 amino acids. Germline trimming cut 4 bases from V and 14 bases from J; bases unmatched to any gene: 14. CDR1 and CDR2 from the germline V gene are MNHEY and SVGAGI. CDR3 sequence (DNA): TGTGCCAGCAGTTTCAACCGGGACAGGGGCCAAGGGGCCCTCCACTTT. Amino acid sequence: CASSFNRDRGQGALHF.

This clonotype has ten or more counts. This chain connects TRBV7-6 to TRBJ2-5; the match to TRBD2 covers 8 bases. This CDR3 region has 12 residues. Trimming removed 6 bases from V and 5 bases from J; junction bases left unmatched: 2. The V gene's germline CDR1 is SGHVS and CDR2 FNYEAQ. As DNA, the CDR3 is TGTGCCAGCAGGTCGGGGGGGGAGACCCAGTACTTC. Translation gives CASRSGGETQYF.

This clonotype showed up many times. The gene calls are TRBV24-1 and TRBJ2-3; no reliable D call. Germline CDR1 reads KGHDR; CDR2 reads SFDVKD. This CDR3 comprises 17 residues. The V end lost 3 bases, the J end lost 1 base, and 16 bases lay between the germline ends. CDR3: CATSDLFASLCTDTQYF. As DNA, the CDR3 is TGTGCCACCAGTGATCTCTTCGCTTCCTTGTGCACAGATACGCAGTATTTT.

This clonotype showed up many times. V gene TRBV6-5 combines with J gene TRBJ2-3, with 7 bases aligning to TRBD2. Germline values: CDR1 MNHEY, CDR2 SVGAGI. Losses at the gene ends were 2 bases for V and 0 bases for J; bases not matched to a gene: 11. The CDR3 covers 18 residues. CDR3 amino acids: CASSYISQWGGSTDTQYF. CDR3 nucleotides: TGTGCCAGCAGTTACATCTCCCAATGGGGAGGGAGCACAGATACGCAGTATTTT.